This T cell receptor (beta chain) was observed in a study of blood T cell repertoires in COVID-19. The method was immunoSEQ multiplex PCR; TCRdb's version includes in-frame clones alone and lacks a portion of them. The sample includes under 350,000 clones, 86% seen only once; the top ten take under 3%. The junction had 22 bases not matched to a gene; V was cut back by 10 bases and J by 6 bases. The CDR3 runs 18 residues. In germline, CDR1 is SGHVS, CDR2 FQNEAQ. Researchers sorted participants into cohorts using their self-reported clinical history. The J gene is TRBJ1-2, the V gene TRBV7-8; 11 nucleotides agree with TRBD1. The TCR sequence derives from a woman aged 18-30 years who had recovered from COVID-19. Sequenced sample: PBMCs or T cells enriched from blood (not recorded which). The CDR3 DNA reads TGTGCCACCGCCCGGCGAACCCGGTCGGGACAGGGGGAGGATGGCTACACCTTC. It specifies CATARRTRSGQGEDGYTF. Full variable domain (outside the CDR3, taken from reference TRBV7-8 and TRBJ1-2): GAGVSQSPRYKVAKRGQDVALRCDPISGHVSLFWYQQALGQGPEFLTYFQNEAQLDKSGLPSDRFFAERPEGSVSTLKIQRTQQEDSAVYLCATARRTRSGQGEDGYTFGSGTRLTVV.